These 12 T cell receptor beta chains were all obtained from the same sample, sequenced in a study of shared clonotypes between healthy human individuals. Naive CD8 cells lacked CD45RO and underwent positive selection for CCR7, leaving out terminally differentiated effector memory CD45RA+ cells. Some clones are missing from TCRdb's copy, which holds only in-frame ones; the method was immunoSEQ multiplex PCR. In the table there are around 1,900,000 clones, approximately 92% of which are singletons. The sequencing input was naive CD8+ T cells from PBMCs. The receptors were sampled from a young man in good health. Some clones in this sample may be carry-over from other donors' samples.

This chain joins TRBV19 and TRBJ2-3; D may match TRBD1 or TRBD2 (7 bases each). The CDR3 consists of 15 residues. Per the germline V gene, CDR1 is LNHDA and CDR2 is SQIVND (reference sequence). Trimming took 7 bases from V and 3 from J, leaving 17 bases between them. As DNA, the CDR3 is TGTGCCAGTAAATCAGGGGGAGGGTTGACAGATACGCAGTATTTT. It is translated as CASKSGGGLTDTQYF.

The V gene is TRBV29-1, the J gene TRBJ1-1, with unresolved D. Germline V gene data show CDR1 as SQVTM and CDR2 as ANQGSEA. Trimming took off 7 bases at V and 1 base at J, with 16 bases between the two ends. The CDR3 contains 14 residues. The CDR3 here is CSAQRGSENTEAFF. CDR3 nucleotide sequence: TGCAGCGCCCAAAGAGGCTCGGAGAACACTGAAGCTTTCTTT.

The J gene is TRBJ2-1, the V gene TRBV9, with TRBD2 matching over 9 bases. The ends lost 6 bases at V and 7 bases at J; junction bases unmatched: 8. The CDR3 runs 14 residues. Germline V CDR1 and CDR2: SGDLS, YYNGEE. The CDR3 loop reads CASNPGLAANEQFF. The DNA for the CDR3 is TGTGCCAGCAATCCGGGACTAGCTGCGAATGAGCAGTTCTTC.

Only one count was recorded for this clone. The rearrangement links TRBV19 to TRBJ1-1, with TRBD1 matching over 11 bases. Germline V CDR1 and CDR2: LNHDA, SQIVND (reference sequence). The CDR3 has 16 residues. With V trimmed by 5 bases and J by 4 bases, 9 bases remained unmatched. This CDR3 reads CASSSRTGGAGTEAFF. DNA for the CDR3: TGTGCCAGTAGTTCGCGGACAGGGGGCGCGGGCACTGAAGCTTTCTTT.

J is TRBJ2-5 and V is TRBV9, with 7 bases matching TRBD2. The CDR3 extends over 15 amino acids. J was trimmed by 1 base and V by 3 bases; bases with no gene match: 6. Germline lookup yields CDR1 SGDLS and CDR2 YYNGEE. CDR3 amino acids: CASSAAGGIQETQYF. The CDR3 DNA reads as TGTGCCAGCAGCGCCGCCGGGGGGATCCAAGAGACCCAGTACTTC.

The gene calls are TRBV19 and TRBJ1-5, with a tentative D call TRBD1 (5 bases). This CDR3 has 14 amino acids. Germline loops: CDR1 LNHDA, CDR2 SQIVND (reference sequence). V was cut by 7 bases and J by 1 base, with 11 bases left in between. The CDR3 DNA follows: TGTGCCAGTAATGGGGGGGAAAGCAATCAGCCCCAGCATTTT. It yields the protein CASNGGESNQPQHF.

The chain is built from TRBV7-3 and TRBJ2-2; TRBD2 might be the D (5 bases). The CDR3 covers 15 residues. The germline gives CDR1 SGHTA, CDR2 FQGTGA. Between the trimmed V and J ends, which lost 3 bases and 4 bases, there was a span of 12 bases. The CDR3 sequence is CASSFGLAPTGELFF. The CDR3 bases are TGTGCCAGCAGCTTTGGCCTAGCCCCCACCGGGGAGCTGTTTTTT.

This clone was counted a single time. This chain uses TRBV5-1 with TRBJ2-3, with D unresolved. The germline CDR1 and CDR2 sequences are SGHRS and YFSETQ. Trimming removed 5 bases from V and 0 bases from J, with 16 bases in between. There are 16 residues in the CDR3. Here the CDR3 DNA reads TGCGCCAGCAGAGTCGTAGTCAGCGATAGCACAGATACGCAGTATTTT. It yields the protein CASRVVVSDSTDTQYF.

Here the CDR3 reads CAISESNTGRGHYGYTF. Written as DNA, the CDR3 is TGTGCCATCAGTGAGTCGAACACAGGGAGAGGGCACTATGGCTACACCTTC. The V gene is TRBV10-3, the J gene TRBJ1-2; D might be TRBD1 (6 bases). In germline, CDR1 is ENHRY, CDR2 SYGVKD. Trimming removed 0 bases from V and 3 bases from J, with 17 bases in between. The length of the CDR3 is 17 residues.

This chain connects TRBV7-9 to TRBJ2-7; the match to TRBD1 covers 7 bases. This CDR3 region has 16 residues. The J segment lost 2 bases and the V segment lost 4 bases, leaving 11 bases of the junction unmatched. The germline gives CDR1 SEHNR, CDR2 FQNEAQ (reference sequence). The chain's CDR3 is CASSSWAVGQPYEQYF. The CDR3 DNA reads TGTGCCAGCAGCTCTTGGGCGGTGGGACAGCCCTACGAGCAGTACTTC.

J is TRBJ2-3 and V is TRBV7-8; unclear D gene. V was pared by 4 bases and J by 6 bases, with 11 bases between. The CDR3 contains 13 residues. Germline V gives CDR1 SGHVS, CDR2 FQNEAQ. CDR3 bases: TGTGCCAGCAGCTCGCTCAACGGGGATACGCAGTATTTT. Protein product: CASSSLNGDTQYF.

This chain uses TRBV9 with TRBJ2-1; 7 bases line up with TRBD2. The CDR3 runs to 15 residues. Germline V CDR1 and CDR2: SGDLS, YYNGEE. Losses at the gene ends were 0 bases for V and 5 bases for J; bases not matched to a gene: 5. The CDR3 spells CASSVGKAGHNEQFF. The CDR3 DNA is TGTGCCAGCAGCGTAGGTAAAGCGGGGCACAATGAGCAGTTCTTC. Full variable domain (rest looked up from reference TRBV9 and TRBJ2-1): DSGVTQTPKHLITATGQRVTLRCSPRSGDLSVYWYQQSLDQGLQFLIQYYNGEERAKGNILERFSAQQFPDLHSELNLSSLELGDSALYFCASSVGKAGHNEQFFGPGTRLTVL.